This T cell receptor (beta chain) was retrieved from a study of cytomegalovirus exposure and HLA in healthy donors. About the research overall: As an earlier analysis found, around 200 million T cells yielded some 120 million unique TCR beta sequences. The Caucasian-associated ancestry cluster held roughly 84% of a few hundred genotyped donors. Findings and caveats of the study: Roughly uniform sequencing depth across donors was assumed, possibly incorrectly. Later on, analysis showed that most CMV-associated TCR beta chains appeared to be HLA-restricted.

In regard to this clone: Its antigen is undetermined.

CDR1 is LNHDA, CDR2 SQIVND, per germline (reference sequence). This CDR3 is built from 17 residues. V lost 4 bases to trimming and J lost 1 base, with 19 bases between them. 13 Jbeta primers and 60 Vbeta primers were used for the PCR. Method: immunoSEQ multiplex PCR; TCRdb's copy keeps in-frame clones and lacks some. This listing includes about 170,000 clones. V usage is TRBV19 and J usage is TRBJ1-1; tentatively, D is TRBD1 (6 bases). Sequenced sample: PBMCs. This receptor was taken from a woman between 18 and 29 years old in good health and CMV-seropositive. The chain's CDR3 is CASSTFRGAPGNTEAFF. The DNA of the CDR3 is TGTGCCAGTAGTACCTTCCGGGGGGCGCCGGGGAACACTGAAGCTTTCTTT.